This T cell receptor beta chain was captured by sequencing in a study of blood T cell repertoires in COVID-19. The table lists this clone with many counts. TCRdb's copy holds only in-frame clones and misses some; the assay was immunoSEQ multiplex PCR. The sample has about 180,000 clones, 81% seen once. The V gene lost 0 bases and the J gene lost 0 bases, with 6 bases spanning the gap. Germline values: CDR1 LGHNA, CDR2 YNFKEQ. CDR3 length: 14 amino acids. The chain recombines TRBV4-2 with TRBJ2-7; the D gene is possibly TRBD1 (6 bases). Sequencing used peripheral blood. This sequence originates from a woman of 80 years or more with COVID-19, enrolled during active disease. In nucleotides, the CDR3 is TGTGCCAGCAGCCAAGACAGGGGCTCCTACGAGCAGTACTTC. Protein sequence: CASSQDRGSYEQYF.